Below are 30 T cell receptor beta chains sequenced from a single sample in a study of preoperative IRX-2 immunotherapy in early breast cancer. Treatment in this sample: preoperative locoregional IRX-2 cytokine immunotherapy. Assay: immunoSEQ multiplex PCR; the TCRdb copy retains only in-frame clones and omits some. The sample contains approximately 24,000 clones, over 75% of which appear only once. The sequencing here drew on lymph node tissue, taken after IRX-2 immunotherapy. Every receptor here comes from a human donor with breast cancer.

This clone was recorded once. The chain uses TRBV18 and TRBJ2-3; D is ambiguous. This CDR3 has 12 amino acids. V shed 2 bases and J shed 0 bases, with 0 bases lying between them. Per germline, CDR1 KGHSH and CDR2 LQKENI. The CDR3 bases are TGTGCCAGCTCACCAAGCACAGATACGCAGTATTTT. Its protein product is CASSPSTDTQYF.

The chain recombines TRBV6-8 with TRBJ1-1; 11 bases map to TRBD1. Trimming removed 6 bases from V and 4 bases from J; junction bases left unmatched: 13. Germline-derived CDR1 and CDR2 are MNHGY and SAAAGT. The CDR3 covers 17 residues. This CDR3 is CASSRLGTGGQSTEAFF. Written as DNA, the CDR3 is TGTGCCAGCAGCCGACTCGGGACAGGGGGTCAGAGCACTGAAGCTTTCTTT.

The V gene is TRBV18, the J gene TRBJ1-1; no clear D gene. Between the trimmed V and J ends, which lost 0 bases and 1 base, there was a span of 3 bases. Germline V gene sequence: CDR1 KGHSH, CDR2 LQKENI. The CDR3 runs 13 residues. The CDR3 sequence: CASSPPQNTEAFF. CDR3 sequence (DNA): TGTGCCAGCTCACCACCGCAGAACACTGAAGCTTTCTTT.

The chain carries TRBV7-1 and TRBJ2-7; D remains ambiguous. TRBV7-1 is noted as an ORF with a role that remains uncertain. V was pared by 5 bases and J by 0 bases, with 14 bases between. The length of the CDR3 is 15 residues. This CDR3 reads CASSVGQASSYEQYF. In nucleotides, the CDR3 is TGTGCCAGCAGCGTAGGGCAGGCTAGCTCCTACGAGCAGTACTTC.

The chain uses TRBV28 and TRBJ1-2, with 7 bases lining up with TRBD1. This CDR3 is built from 16 residues. Germline CDR1 MDHEN, CDR2 SYDVKM. V was pared by 2 bases and J by 8 bases, with 14 bases of the junction left unmatched. The CDR3 region is CASSLLGQSTTLGYTF. CDR3 DNA sequence: TGTGCCAGCAGTTTACTGGGACAGAGCACAACCTTGGGCTACACCTTC.

The gene calls are TRBV18 and TRBJ1-1; 7 bases line up with TRBD1. Trimming at V came to 3 bases and at J to 1 base, leaving 2 bases not matched to a gene. Germline V gives CDR1 KGHSH, CDR2 LQKENI. The CDR3 contains 14 residues. CDR3 residues: CASSPRDRNTEAFF. The CDR3 DNA reads TGTGCCAGCTCACCCAGGGACAGGAACACTGAAGCTTTCTTT.

This clone has a single count. V and J are TRBV28 and TRBJ2-2; TRBD1 matches at 7 bases. The CDR3 has 16 residues. Looked up from germline, CDR1 is MDHEN and CDR2 is SYDVKM. Trimming removed 6 bases from V and 7 bases from J; junction bases left unmatched: 14. For the CDR3, the DNA is TGTGCCAGCAGAGTGTTGAAAAGGGGGCATATCGGGGAGCTGTTTTTT. It yields the protein CASRVLKRGHIGELFF.

This clone was found a few times. V usage is TRBV12-5 and J usage is TRBJ1-5, with 7 bases matching TRBD1. The CDR3 contains 13 residues. Germline loops: CDR1 LGHNT, CDR2 FRNRAP. The CDR3 reads CASNRQGNQPQHF. For the CDR3, the DNA is TGTGCCAGCAATCGACAGGGAAATCAGCCCCAGCATTTT.

The chain joins TRBV7-1 to TRBJ1-5; a possible D gene is TRBD1 (6 bases). TRBV7-1 falls under the ORF class, with uncertain function. This CDR3 has 15 amino acids. Trimming took off 5 bases at V and 4 bases at J, with 15 bases between the two ends. CDR3 DNA: TGTGCCAGCAGCCCCCGCAACCAGGGGAATCAGCCCCAGCATTTT. Translated, it gives CASSPRNQGNQPQHF.

The chain is built from TRBV9 and TRBJ2-3; weak D call: TRBD2 (6 bases). Trimming left V 0 bases short and J 5 bases short, with 13 bases between. The CDR3 consists of 15 residues. Germline V lookup: CDR1 SGDLS, CDR2 YYNGEE. This CDR3 is CASSVGIGGQDTQYF. DNA for the CDR3: TGTGCCAGCAGCGTAGGAATCGGAGGGCAAGATACGCAGTATTTT.

The chain carries TRBV12-5 and TRBJ1-1; D is unclear. CDR3 length: 16 amino acids. The germline V and J ends were trimmed by 2 bases and 2 bases, with 15 bases remaining between them. The germline V gene encodes CDR1 LGHNT and CDR2 FRNRAP. CDR3 sequence: CASGLFRVGSNTEAFF. The CDR3 coding sequence is TGTGCTAGTGGTTTGTTCCGAGTGGGGAGTAACACTGAAGCTTTCTTT.

V usage is TRBV10-2 and J usage is TRBJ2-5; possibly TRBD2 for D (6 bases). This CDR3 is built from 15 residues. Trimming pared 0 bases from V and 5 bases from J, leaving 13 bases between. CDR1 and CDR2 from the germline V gene are WSHSY and SAAADI. CDR3 sequence (DNA): TGCGCCAGCAGTGAGTCTCGCGGGGTTTGGGAGACCCAGTACTTC. This encodes CASSESRGVWETQYF.

This chain uses TRBV14 with TRBJ1-5; D gene uncertain. The V gene's germline CDR1 is SGHDN and CDR2 FVKESK. V was clipped by 4 bases and J by 2 bases, with 21 bases between them. The CDR3 loop spans 18 amino acids. The CDR3, as DNA: TGTGCCAGCAGCCGTGGCGAGCAGGACCCATATCGCAATCAGCCCCAGCATTTT. This translates into CASSRGEQDPYRNQPQHF. Full variable domain (rest looked up from reference TRBV14 and TRBJ1-5): EAGVTQFPSHSVIEKGQTVTLRCDPISGHDNLYWYRRVMGKEIKFLLHFVKESKQDESGMPNNRFLAERTGGTYSTLKVQPAELEDSGVYFCASSRGEQDPYRNQPQHFGDGTRLSIL.

The V call is TRBV9, the J call TRBJ1-3; TRBD1 is a possible D gene (5 bases). CDR3 size: 17 residues. V dropped 0 bases and J dropped 0 bases, with 13 bases sitting between them. Germline CDR1 and CDR2: SGDLS and YYNGEE. CDR3: CASSVGADMGSGNTIYF. The CDR3 DNA is TGTGCCAGCAGCGTAGGTGCGGACATGGGCTCTGGAAACACCATATATTTT.

In this sample, this clone turned up a few times. The chain carries TRBV18 and TRBJ2-3, with 11 nucleotides matching TRBD2. The CDR3 covers 16 residues. Germline CDR1 and CDR2: KGHSH and LQKENI. Trimming took 1 base from V and 5 from J; bases not matched to a gene: 5. The CDR3 coding sequence is TGTGCCAGCTCACCACGTTCTAGCGGGGGGAGAGATACGCAGTATTTT. Translated, it gives CASSPRSSGGRDTQYF.

This clone was counted once. The chain employs TRBV18 and TRBJ1-3; the match to TRBD1 covers 8 bases. The CDR3 is 16 residues long. In germline, CDR1 is KGHSH, CDR2 LQKENI. Trimming took 1 base from V and 3 from J; bases not matched to a gene: 5. The CDR3 sequence: CASSPQDRVFGNTIYF. CDR3 sequence (DNA): TGTGCCAGCTCACCACAGGACAGGGTGTTTGGAAACACCATATATTTT.

J is TRBJ1-1 and V is TRBV10-2; no reliable D call. In germline, CDR1 is WSHSY, CDR2 SAAADI. The CDR3 spans 13 residues. V shed 5 bases and J shed 5 bases, with 12 bases lying between them. The CDR3 nucleotides are TGCGCCAGCAGTAAGACCAGAGGGACTGAAGCTTTCTTT. Translation: CASSKTRGTEAFF.

The chain links TRBV28 to TRBJ1-4; 9 bases align to TRBD1. The CDR3 loop spans 15 amino acids. V lost 3 bases to trimming and J lost 5 bases; unmatched junction nucleotides: 4. The germline V gene has CDR1 MDHEN and CDR2 SYDVKM. CDR3 in DNA: TGTGCCAGCAGTTTGGGGGGACAGGGAAATGAAAAACTGTTTTTT. Encoded protein: CASSLGGQGNEKLFF.

The rearrangement uses TRBV6-8 and TRBJ2-1; 12 positions agree with TRBD2. The CDR3 extends over 20 amino acids. Germline values: CDR1 MNHGY, CDR2 SAAAGT. J lost 5 bases, V lost 5 bases, and 19 bases had no gene match. CDR3 region: CASSPKGHLLAGGTHNEQFF. The CDR3 DNA sequence: TGTGCCAGCAGTCCTAAAGGCCATCTACTAGCGGGGGGTACTCACAATGAGCAGTTCTTC.

This sequence joins TRBV11-3 and TRBJ1-3, with TRBD1 matching over 8 bases. This CDR3 has 17 amino acids. With V trimmed by 5 bases and J by 0 bases, 9 bases remained unmatched. Germline CDR1 is SGHNT and CDR2 is YENEEA. The CDR3 sequence is CASSPGQGAGSGNTIYF. CDR3 nucleotides: TGTGCCAGCAGCCCTGGACAGGGAGCGGGCTCTGGAAACACCATATATTTT.

The chain employs TRBV22-1 and TRBJ2-3; TRBD1 reflects the table's D call only, with no check against the DNA. TRBV22-1 is a documented pseudogene. CDR3 size: 15 residues. The CDR3 DNA is TGTGCCAGCAGTGACCAGGGGTCTTCTGCAGATACGCAGTATTTT. This codes for CASSDQGSSADTQYF.

This chain joins TRBV18 and TRBJ2-1; TRBD1 matches 10 bases. The V gene end was trimmed by 2 bases and the J gene end by 9 bases; junction bases not matched to a gene: 1. CDR1 is KGHSH, CDR2 LQKENI, per germline. The CDR3 length is 13 residues. The CDR3 DNA follows: TGTGCCAGCTCACCAGGGGACAGGGGTGAGCAGTTCTTC. Its protein product is CASSPGDRGEQFF.

The chain uses TRBV6-9 and TRBJ1-2; TRBD1 matches at 8 bases. After removal of 11 bases from V and 6 bases from J, the junction contained 11 bases not matched to a gene. This CDR3 has 13 residues. Germline-derived CDR1 and CDR2 are MNHGY and SVAAGI. In DNA form, the CDR3 reads TGTGCCGGCGCACGGACAGGGATCGATGGCTACACCTTC. Its protein is CAGARTGIDGYTF.

The chain uses TRBV18 and TRBJ1-1, with D possibly TRBD1 on 5 matching bases. CDR1 is KGHSH, CDR2 LQKENI, per germline. The CDR3 totals 16 residues. Trimming took 0 bases from V and 9 from J, leaving 20 bases between them. CDR3: CASSPPHSGTSLKAFF. Written as DNA, the CDR3 is TGTGCCAGCTCACCACCGCATTCTGGGACTTCTTTGAAAGCTTTCTTT.

The CDR3 is CASRDQGLGLRQYV. DNA of the CDR3: TGTGCCAGCAGGGACCAGGGTTTAGGACTACGGCAGTACGTC. The chain combines TRBV6-8 with TRBJ2-7; tentatively, D is TRBD2 (6 bases). Per the germline V gene, CDR1 is MNHGY and CDR2 is SAAAGT. The CDR3 consists of 14 residues. V was shortened by 6 bases and J by 9 bases, with 21 bases between the two germline ends.

CDR3 sequence reads: CAWSVGDPGADTQYF. As DNA, the CDR3 is TGTGCCTGGAGTGTGGGGGACCCCGGGGCAGATACGCAGTATTTT. The chain has TRBV30 and TRBJ2-3, with D possibly called TRBD1 or TRBD2 (5 bases each). The CDR3 extends over 15 amino acids. The V gene lost 0 bases and the J gene lost 4 bases, with 14 bases spanning the gap. CDR1 is GTSNPN and CDR2 is SVGIG in the germline V gene (reference sequence). The whole variable domain, filled in from reference TRBV30 and TRBJ2-3, reads SQTIHQWPATLVQPVGSPLSLECTVEGTSNPNLYWYRQAAGRGLQLLFYSVGIGQISSEVPQNLSASRPQDRQFILSSKKLLLSDSGFYLCAWSVGDPGADTQYFGPGTRLTVL.

The chain uses TRBV19 and TRBJ1-2; D gene ambiguous. The CDR3 has 12 residues. Germline CDR1 is LNHDA and CDR2 is SQIVND (reference sequence). Trimming took 9 bases from V and 3 from J, leaving 11 bases between them. The CDR3 region has the DNA TGTGCCAGAGGAGTTCGGGACTATGGCTACACCTTC. Translated, it gives CARGVRDYGYTF.

J is TRBJ1-4 and V is TRBV11-3, with a possible D match to TRBD1 (6 bases). This CDR3 has 15 residues. Trimming cost V 1 base and J 3 bases, with 9 bases left between them. The V gene's germline CDR1 is SGHNT and CDR2 YENEEA. The CDR3 DNA reads TGTGCCAGCAGCTTAGGGGGGGCGGCTAATGAAAAACTGTTTTTT. Encoded protein: CASSLGGAANEKLFF.

The gene calls are TRBV11-1 and TRBJ2-7; 12 nucleotides align to TRBD2. The CDR3 sequence is 16 residues long. V gave up 5 bases and J gave up 4 bases; unmatched junction bases: 9. Germline loops: CDR1 SGHAT, CDR2 FQDESV (reference sequence). In DNA, the CDR3 is TGTGCCAGCAGCCGGGATCCGACTAGCGGGGGATACGAGCAGTACTTC. Translation gives CASSRDPTSGGYEQYF.

The rearrangement joins TRBV18 to TRBJ2-3; 13 bases are a match to TRBD2. Losses at the gene ends were 3 bases for V and 9 bases for J; bases not matched to a gene: 9. The germline CDR1 and CDR2 sequences are KGHSH and LQKENI. The length of the CDR3 is 16 residues. The CDR3, as DNA: TGTGCCAGCTCACCTACTAGCGGGGGGGCCCAATGGACGCAGTATTTT. Amino acid sequence: CASSPTSGGAQWTQYF.